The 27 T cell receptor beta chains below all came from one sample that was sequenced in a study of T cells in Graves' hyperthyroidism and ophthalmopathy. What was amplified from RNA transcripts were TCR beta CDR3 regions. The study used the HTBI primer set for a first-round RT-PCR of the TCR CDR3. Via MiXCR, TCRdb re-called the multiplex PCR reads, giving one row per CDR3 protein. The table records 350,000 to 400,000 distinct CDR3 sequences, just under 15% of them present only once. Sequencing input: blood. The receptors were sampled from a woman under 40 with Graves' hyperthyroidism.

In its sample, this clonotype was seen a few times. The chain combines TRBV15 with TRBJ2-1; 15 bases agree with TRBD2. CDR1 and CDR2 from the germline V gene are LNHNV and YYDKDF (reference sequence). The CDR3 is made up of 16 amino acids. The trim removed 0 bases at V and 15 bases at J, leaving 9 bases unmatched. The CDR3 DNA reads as TGTGCCACCAGCAGAGAAGTGGGACTAGCGGGAGGCAAAGCGTTCTTC. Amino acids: CATSREVGLAGGKAFF.

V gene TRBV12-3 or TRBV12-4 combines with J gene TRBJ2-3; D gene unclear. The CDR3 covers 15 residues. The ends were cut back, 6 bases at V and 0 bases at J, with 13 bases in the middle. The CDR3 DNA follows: TGTGCCAGCAGACAAAAGACACTTAGCACAGATACGCAGTATTTT. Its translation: CASRQKTLSTDTQYF.

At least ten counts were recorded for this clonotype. The CDR3 nucleotides read TGTGCCAGCAGTGAAGTACTATCAGCTAATGGCTACACCTTC. Translating gives CASSEVLSANGYTF. The V and J genes are TRBV2 and TRBJ1-2; unclear D gene. CDR3 length: 14 amino acids. The V end was cut by 1 base, the J end by 6 bases, with 12 bases between. The V gene's germline CDR1 is SNHLY and CDR2 FYNNEI. Looking up the rest from reference TRBV2 and TRBJ1-2 gives the full variable domain: EPEVTQTPSHQVTQMGQEVILRCVPISNHLYFYWYRQILGQKVEFLVSFYNNEISEKSEIFDDQFSVERPDGSNFTLKIRSTKLEDSAMYFCASSEVLSANGYTFGSGTRLTVV.

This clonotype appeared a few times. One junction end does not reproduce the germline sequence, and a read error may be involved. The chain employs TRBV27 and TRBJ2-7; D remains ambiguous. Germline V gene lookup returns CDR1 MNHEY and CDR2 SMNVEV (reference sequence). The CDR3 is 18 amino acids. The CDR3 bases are TGTGCCAGCAGTTTAAGGTCTGTAGGCGGAGTCTCACACTACGAGCGGTACTTC. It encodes CASSLRSVGGVSHYERYF.

CDR3 in DNA: TGTGCCAGCAGCCAAGATCTGGTCGGCGGGAGAGCCTACGAGCAGTACTTC. It codes for CASSQDLVGGRAYEQYF. The chain uses TRBV4-2 and TRBJ2-7; 7 nucleotides agree with TRBD2. This CDR3 has 17 amino acids. CDR1 and CDR2 (germline): LGHNA, YNFKEQ. J lost 2 bases, V lost 0 bases, and 10 bases had no gene match.

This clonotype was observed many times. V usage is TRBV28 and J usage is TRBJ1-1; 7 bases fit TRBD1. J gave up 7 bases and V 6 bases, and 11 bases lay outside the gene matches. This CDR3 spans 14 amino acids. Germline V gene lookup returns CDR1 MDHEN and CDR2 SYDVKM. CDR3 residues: CASSEQGHSDEAFF. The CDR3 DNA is TGTGCCAGCAGCGAACAGGGGCATAGTGATGAAGCTTTCTTT.

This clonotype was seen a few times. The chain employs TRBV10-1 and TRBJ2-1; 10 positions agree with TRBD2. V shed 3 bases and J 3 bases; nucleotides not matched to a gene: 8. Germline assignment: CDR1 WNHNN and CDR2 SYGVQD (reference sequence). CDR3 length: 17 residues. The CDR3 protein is CASSDSKLAGFYNEQFF. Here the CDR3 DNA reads TGCGCCAGCAGTGACTCTAAACTAGCGGGGTTCTACAATGAGCAGTTCTTC.

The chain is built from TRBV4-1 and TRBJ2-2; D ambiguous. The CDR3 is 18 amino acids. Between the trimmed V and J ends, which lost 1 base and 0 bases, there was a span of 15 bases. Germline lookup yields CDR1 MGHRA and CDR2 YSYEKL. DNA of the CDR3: TGCGCCAGCAGCCAAGGCCCCTCAGGATTCACGAACACCGGGGAGCTGTTTTTT. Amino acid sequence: CASSQGPSGFTNTGELFF.

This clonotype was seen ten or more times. The CDR3 coding sequence is TGTGCCAGCAGTGAAGTCCCAGCGCTTACCTACGAGCAGTACTTC. Translating gives CASSEVPALTYEQYF. The chain links TRBV6-1 to TRBJ2-7, with D uncertain. Germline V lookup: CDR1 MNHNS, CDR2 SASEGT. V gave up 1 base and J gave up 2 bases, with 12 bases separating them. The length of the CDR3 is 15 residues.

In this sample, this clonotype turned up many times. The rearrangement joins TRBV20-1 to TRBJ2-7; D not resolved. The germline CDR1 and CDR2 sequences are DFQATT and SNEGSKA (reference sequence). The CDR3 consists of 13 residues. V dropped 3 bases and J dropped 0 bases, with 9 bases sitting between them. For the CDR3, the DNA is TGCAGTGCTAGGTTAGAGGACTCCTACGAGCAGTACTTC. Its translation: CSARLEDSYEQYF.

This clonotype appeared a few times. The CDR3 bases are TGTGCCAGCAGCCAAGGGACAGCACACTATGGCTACACCTTC. Amino acid sequence: CASSQGTAHYGYTF. This sequence joins TRBV3-1 and TRBJ1-2, with a possible D match to TRBD1 (6 bases). CDR3 length: 14 residues. Trimming cost V 1 base and J 3 bases, with 9 bases left between them. Looked up from germline, CDR1 is LGHDT and CDR2 is YNNKEL (reference sequence).

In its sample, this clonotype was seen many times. The CDR3 DNA follows: TGCGCCAGCAGCTTGGTCCCGACAGGGGGCGCTTCCTACGAGCAGTACTTC. Its translation: CASSLVPTGGASYEQYF. The chain employs TRBV5-1 and TRBJ2-7, with 10 bases identical to TRBD1. This CDR3 has 17 amino acids. Germline values: CDR1 SGHRS, CDR2 YFSETQ. V gave up 0 bases and J gave up 1 base; unmatched junction bases: 7. Filled out from reference TRBV5-1 and TRBJ2-7, the complete variable domain reads KAGVTQTPRYLIKTRGQQVTLSCSPISGHRSVSWYQQTPGQGLQFLFEYFSETQRNKGNFPGRFSGRQFSNSRSEMNVSTLELGDSALYLCASSLVPTGGASYEQYFGPGTRLTVT.

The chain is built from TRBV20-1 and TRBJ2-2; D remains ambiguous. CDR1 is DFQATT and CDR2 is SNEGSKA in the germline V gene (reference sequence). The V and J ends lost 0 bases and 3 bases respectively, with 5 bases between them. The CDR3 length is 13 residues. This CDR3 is CSARDSYTGELFF. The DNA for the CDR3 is TGCAGTGCTAGAGATTCCTACACCGGGGAGCTGTTTTTT.

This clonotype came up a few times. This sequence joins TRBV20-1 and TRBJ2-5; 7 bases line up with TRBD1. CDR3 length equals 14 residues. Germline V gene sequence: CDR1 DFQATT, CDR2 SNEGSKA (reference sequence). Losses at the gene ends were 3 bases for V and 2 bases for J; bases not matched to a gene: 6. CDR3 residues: CSASVPRGQETQYF. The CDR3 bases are TGCAGTGCTAGTGTCCCCAGGGGGCAAGAGACCCAGTACTTC.

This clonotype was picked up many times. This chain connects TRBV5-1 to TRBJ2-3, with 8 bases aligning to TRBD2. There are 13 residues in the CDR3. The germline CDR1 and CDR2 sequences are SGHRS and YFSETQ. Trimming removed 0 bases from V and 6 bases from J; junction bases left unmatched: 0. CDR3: CASSLGTSDTQYF. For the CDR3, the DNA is TGCGCCAGCAGCTTGGGGACTAGCGATACGCAGTATTTT.

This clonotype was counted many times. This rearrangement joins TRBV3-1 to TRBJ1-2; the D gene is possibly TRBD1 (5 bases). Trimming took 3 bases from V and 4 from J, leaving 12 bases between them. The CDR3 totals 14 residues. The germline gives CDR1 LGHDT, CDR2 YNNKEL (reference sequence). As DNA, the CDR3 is TGTGCCAGCAGCCAGGGGACGGAGTTCTATGGCTACACCTTC. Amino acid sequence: CASSQGTEFYGYTF.

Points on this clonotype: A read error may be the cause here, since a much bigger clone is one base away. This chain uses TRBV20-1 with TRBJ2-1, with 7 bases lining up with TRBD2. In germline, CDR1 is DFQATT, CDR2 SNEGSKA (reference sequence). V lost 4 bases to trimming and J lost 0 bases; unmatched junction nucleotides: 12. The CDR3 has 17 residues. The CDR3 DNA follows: TGCAGTGCTAAGTATTTCGGGGGGACCAACTCCTACAATGAGCAGTTCTTC. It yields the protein CSAKYFGGTNSYNEQFF.

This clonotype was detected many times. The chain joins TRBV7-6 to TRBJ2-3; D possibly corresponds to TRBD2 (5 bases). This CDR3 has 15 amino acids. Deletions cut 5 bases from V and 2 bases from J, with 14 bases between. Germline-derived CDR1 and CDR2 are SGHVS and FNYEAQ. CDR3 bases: TGTGCCAGCAGCCTTGAATGGGAGTTCACAGATACGCAGTATTTT. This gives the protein CASSLEWEFTDTQYF.

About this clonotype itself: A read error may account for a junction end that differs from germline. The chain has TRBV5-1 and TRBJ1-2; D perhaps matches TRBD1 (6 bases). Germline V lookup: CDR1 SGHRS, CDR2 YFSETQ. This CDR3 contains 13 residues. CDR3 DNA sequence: TGTGCCAGCAGCTTGGTGCGGGACACTGGCTACACCTTC. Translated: CASSLVRDTGYTF.

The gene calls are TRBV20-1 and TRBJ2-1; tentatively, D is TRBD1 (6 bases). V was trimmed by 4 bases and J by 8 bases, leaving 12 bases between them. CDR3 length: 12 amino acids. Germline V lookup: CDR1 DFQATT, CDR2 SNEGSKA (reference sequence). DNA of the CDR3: TGCAGTGCTAACCACAGGGTGGATGAGCAGTTCTTC. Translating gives CSANHRVDEQFF.

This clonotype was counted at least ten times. CDR3 amino acids: CASSQVGGETEAFF. The CDR3 region has the DNA TGTGCCAGCAGCCAAGTGGGTGGTGAAACTGAAGCTTTCTTT. The V and J genes are TRBV3-1 and TRBJ1-1; unclear D gene. The CDR3 sequence is 14 residues long. From germline, CDR1 is LGHDT and CDR2 YNNKEL (reference sequence). V lost 1 base, J lost 5 bases, and 11 bases lay in between.

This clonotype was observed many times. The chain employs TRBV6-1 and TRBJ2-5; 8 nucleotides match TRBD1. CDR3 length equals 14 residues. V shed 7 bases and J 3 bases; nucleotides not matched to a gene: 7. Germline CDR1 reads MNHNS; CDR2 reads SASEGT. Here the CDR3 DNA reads TGTGCCAGCAAAAAGGACAGGGTCGAAGAGACCCAGTACTTC. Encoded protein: CASKKDRVEETQYF.

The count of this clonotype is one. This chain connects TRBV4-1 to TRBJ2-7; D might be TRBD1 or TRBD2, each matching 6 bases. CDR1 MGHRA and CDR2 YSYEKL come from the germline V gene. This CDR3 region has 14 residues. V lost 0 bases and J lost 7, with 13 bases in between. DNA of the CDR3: TGCGCCAGCAGCCAAGATGAGGGGGGAGGTGAGCAGTACTTC. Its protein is CASSQDEGGGEQYF.

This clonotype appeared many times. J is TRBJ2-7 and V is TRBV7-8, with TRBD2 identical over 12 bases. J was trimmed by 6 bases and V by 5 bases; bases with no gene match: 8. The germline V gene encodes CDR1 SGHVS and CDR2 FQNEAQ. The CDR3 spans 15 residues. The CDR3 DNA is TGTGCCAGCAGCCCTAGGGGACTAGCGGGTGGCGAGCAGTACTTC. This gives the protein CASSPRGLAGGEQYF.

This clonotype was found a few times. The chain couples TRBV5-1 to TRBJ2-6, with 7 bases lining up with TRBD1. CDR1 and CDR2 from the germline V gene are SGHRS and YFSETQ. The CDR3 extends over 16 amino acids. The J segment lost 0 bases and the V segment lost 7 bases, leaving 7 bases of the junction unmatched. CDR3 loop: CASPGQVFSGANVLTF. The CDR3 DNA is TGCGCCAGCCCCGGACAGGTGTTCTCTGGGGCCAACGTCCTGACTTTC.

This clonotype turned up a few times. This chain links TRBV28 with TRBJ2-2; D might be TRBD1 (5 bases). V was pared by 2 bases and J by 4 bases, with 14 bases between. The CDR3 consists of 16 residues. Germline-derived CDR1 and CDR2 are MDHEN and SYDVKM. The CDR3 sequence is CASSLNSRVATGELFF. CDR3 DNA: TGTGCCAGCAGTTTAAACTCCAGGGTGGCCACCGGGGAGCTGTTTTTT.

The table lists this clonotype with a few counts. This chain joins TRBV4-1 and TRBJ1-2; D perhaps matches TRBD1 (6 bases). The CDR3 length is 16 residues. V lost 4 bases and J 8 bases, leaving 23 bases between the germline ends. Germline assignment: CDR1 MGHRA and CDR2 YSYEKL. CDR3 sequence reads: CASSPLAGGGSSGYTF. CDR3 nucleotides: TGCGCCAGCAGCCCCCTTGCGGGGGGCGGCTCTTCGGGCTACACCTTC.